These T cell receptor beta chains were read from a single sample in a study of blood T cell repertoires in COVID-19. Clones were sequenced by immunoSEQ multiplex PCR, and TCRdb holds only the in-frame ones, with some missing. The sample yields around 130,000 clones, around 89% seen once. The specimen was peripheral blood. These receptors all stem from a man in his fifties or sixties with active or convalescent COVID-19. CDR3s include the opening cysteine and the closing phenylalanine or tryptophan. Fields, in order: clone size, V gene, J gene, D gene, CDR3 protein, CDR3 DNA. A D gene is named only where the DNA matches it firmly. Where a row states a size, it is once, few, many or the class of an expanded clone; other rows omit it.

size: -; V: TRBV6-5; J: TRBJ2-3; D: -; CDR3: CASSYSGLNTDTQYF; DNA: TGTGCCAGCAGTTACTCAGGACTAAACACAGATACGCAGTATTTT
size: -; V: TRBV12-3/TRBV12-4; J: TRBJ1-2; D: TRBD1; CDR3: CASSRDSSYGYTF; DNA: TGTGCCAGCAGCCGGGACAGTTCCTATGGCTACACCTTC
size: -; V: TRBV30; J: TRBJ2-3; D: -; CDR3: CAWSPRGTDTQYF; DNA: TGTGCCTGGAGCCCAAGGGGGACAGATACGCAGTATTTT
size: -; V: TRBV5-1; J: TRBJ2-3; D: -; CDR3: CASSLAGRGLGDTQYF; DNA: TGCGCCAGCAGCTTGGCCGGGAGGGGGCTTGGAGATACGCAGTATTTT
size: -; V: TRBV29-1; J: TRBJ1-4; D: -; CDR3: CSVEDATGHAGKLFF; DNA: TGCAGCGTTGAAGATGCCACGGGACATGCGGGAAAACTGTTTTTT
size: once; V: TRBV25-1; J: TRBJ2-1; D: TRBD1; CDR3: CASSADRDSVYNEQFF; DNA: TGTGCCAGCAGTGCCGACCGGGACAGTGTATACAATGAGCAGTTCTTC
size: few; V: TRBV5-5; J: TRBJ1-5; D: TRBD1; CDR3: CASSLTGGNQPQHF; DNA: TGTGCCAGCAGCTTAACAGGGGGCAATCAGCCCCAGCATTTT
size: -; V: TRBV5-1; J: TRBJ2-1; D: -; CDR3: CASSLDRDLYNEQFF; DNA: TGCGCCAGCAGCTTGGACAGGGACCTATACAATGAGCAGTTCTTC
size: -; V: TRBV7-6; J: TRBJ2-3; D: TRBD2; CDR3: CASSLSGGTSGTDTQYF; DNA: TGTGCCAGCAGCTTATCAGGGGGGACTAGCGGCACAGATACGCAGTATTTT
size: -; V: TRBV10-2; J: TRBJ2-3; D: -; CDR3: CASSETRDTQYF; DNA: TGCGCCAGCAGTGAGACTAGGGATACGCAGTATTTT
size: -; V: TRBV27; J: TRBJ2-1; D: -; CDR3: CASSLMGRLSSYNEQFF; DNA: TGTGCCAGCAGTTTAATGGGCAGGCTGAGCTCCTACAATGAGCAGTTCTTC
size: -; V: TRBV5-1; J: TRBJ2-3; D: TRBD2; CDR3: CASRTGTSGSFTDTQYF; DNA: TGCGCCAGCAGAACCGGGACTAGCGGGAGTTTCACAGATACGCAGTATTTT
size: -; V: TRBV19; J: TRBJ1-5; D: -; CDR3: CASSIGWGDNNQPQHF; DNA: TGTGCCAGTAGTATAGGATGGGGGGATAACAATCAGCCCCAGCATTTT
size: -; V: TRBV6-5; J: TRBJ1-6; D: -; CDR3: CASSSRQKNSPLHF; DNA: TGTGCCAGCAGTTCTCGACAGAAAAATTCACCCCTCCACTTT
size: once; V: TRBV25-1; J: TRBJ2-1; D: -; CDR3: CASSVRDMQDEQFF; DNA: TGTGCCAGCAGTGTTCGAGACATGCAGGATGAGCAGTTCTTC
size: -; V: TRBV7-2; J: TRBJ1-2; D: TRBD1; CDR3: CASSARTGSGYTF; DNA: TGTGCCAGCAGCGCCCGGACAGGGAGTGGCTACACCTTC
size: -; V: TRBV6-2/TRBV6-3; J: TRBJ1-2; D: -; CDR3: CASSRGESYGYTF; DNA: TGTGCCAGCAGCAGGGGCGAGAGCTATGGCTACACCTTC
size: -; V: TRBV5-6; J: TRBJ1-1; D: -; CDR3: CASSIRQNTEAFF; DNA: TGTGCCAGCAGCATCCGACAGAACACTGAAGCTTTCTTT
size: -; V: TRBV9; J: TRBJ2-3; D: TRBD2; CDR3: CASSAQLAGGPSTQYF; DNA: TGTGCCAGCAGCGCGCAGTTAGCGGGAGGGCCTTCGACGCAGTATTTT
size: -; V: TRBV27; J: TRBJ2-5; D: -; CDR3: CASSFRRGQETQYF; DNA: TGTGCCAGCAGTTTCAGGAGGGGTCAAGAGACCCAGTACTTC
size: -; V: TRBV21-1; J: TRBJ2-3; D: -; CDR3: CASSKGASGTTDTQYF; DNA: TGTGCCAGCAGCAAAGGAGCTAGCGGGACCACAGATACGCAGTATTTT
size: -; V: TRBV6-6; J: TRBJ1-6; D: TRBD1; CDR3: CASSSDRGGSPLHF; DNA: TGTGCCAGCAGCTCCGACAGGGGAGGTTCACCCCTCCACTTT
size: -; V: TRBV19; J: TRBJ1-5; D: -; CDR3: CASSIDLSGNQPQHF; DNA: TGTGCCAGTAGTATAGATCTATCCGGGAATCAGCCCCAGCATTTT
size: -; V: TRBV27; J: TRBJ1-2; D: TRBD1; CDR3: CASRRTGGFEGYTF; DNA: TGTGCCAGCAGAAGGACAGGGGGCTTCGAGGGCTACACCTTC
size: -; V: TRBV18; J: TRBJ2-7; D: TRBD2; CDR3: CASSPLSGGSYEQYF; DNA: TGTGCCAGCTCACCACTTAGCGGGGGATCCTACGAGCAGTACTTC
size: -; V: TRBV19; J: TRBJ2-1; D: -; CDR3: CASSIVSTRQTDEQFF; DNA: TGTGCCAGTAGTATAGTTAGTACTAGACAAACCGATGAGCAGTTCTTC
size: -; V: TRBV23-1; J: TRBJ2-5; D: TRBD1; CDR3: CASGPRGDRVRETQYF; DNA: TGCGCCAGCGGCCCACGCGGGGACAGGGTACGAGAGACCCAGTACTTC
size: -; V: TRBV3-1/TRBV3-2; J: TRBJ1-3; D: TRBD1; CDR3: CASTAGTGGSGNTIYF; DNA: TGTGCCAGCACCGCCGGGACAGGGGGTTCTGGAAACACCATATATTTT
size: -; V: TRBV11-2; J: TRBJ2-7; D: TRBD2; CDR3: CASRQSGGRTYEQYF; DNA: TGTGCCAGCAGGCAAAGCGGGGGACGTACCTACGAGCAGTACTTC
size: -; V: TRBV5-1; J: TRBJ2-3; D: TRBD2; CDR3: CASSLSPQSGGDTDTQYF; DNA: TGCGCCAGCAGCTTGTCCCCCCAGAGCGGGGGGGACACAGATACGCAGTATTTT
size: -; V: TRBV5-8; J: TRBJ2-7; D: -; CDR3: CASSFYSRVHEQYF; DNA: TGTGCCAGCAGCTTTTATTCGAGGGTCCACGAGCAGTACTTC
size: -; V: TRBV9; J: TRBJ1-6; D: TRBD1; CDR3: CASSGDRGQHYNSPLHF; DNA: TGTGCCAGCAGCGGGGACAGGGGACAGCACTATAATTCACCCCTCCACTTT
size: -; V: TRBV28; J: TRBJ1-2; D: -; CDR3: CASSTTAYGYTF; DNA: TGTGCCAGCAGTACTACCGCTTATGGCTACACCTTC
size: -; V: TRBV12-5; J: TRBJ2-3; D: TRBD2; CDR3: CASGSRLAGYTDTQYF; DNA: TGTGCTAGTGGTTCGAGACTAGCGGGGTATACAGATACGCAGTATTTT
size: -; V: TRBV5-4; J: TRBJ2-4; D: TRBD2; CDR3: CASSRSREVVNIQYF; DNA: TGTGCCAGCAGCCGCTCCCGGGAGGTCGTAAACATTCAGTACTTC
size: -; V: TRBV27; J: TRBJ1-1; D: TRBD1; CDR3: CASPLFFGTGRCAEAFF; DNA: TGTGCCAGCCCTCTCTTCTTCGGGACAGGTCGTTGCGCTGAAGCTTTCTTT
size: -; V: TRBV19; J: TRBJ2-2; D: -; CDR3: CASSMGLPRTGELFF; DNA: TGTGCCAGTAGTATGGGGCTACCGCGCACCGGGGAGCTGTTTTTT
size: few; V: TRBV25-1; J: TRBJ1-6; D: -; CDR3: CASSEGGGDGSPLHF; DNA: TGTGCCAGCAGTGAAGGCGGGGGTGACGGTTCACCCCTCCACTTT
size: few; V: TRBV7-2; J: TRBJ2-7; D: -; CDR3: CASSLTGNSYEQYF; DNA: TGTGCCAGCAGCTTGACAGGAAACTCCTACGAGCAGTACTTC
size: -; V: TRBV3-1/TRBV3-2; J: TRBJ2-3; D: -; CDR3: CASSQARGGTQYF; DNA: TGTGCCAGCAGCCAAGCACGCGGAGGTACGCAGTATTTT